This T cell receptor (beta chain) is from a study of somatic mutations in cytotoxic T cells in rheumatoid arthritis (TCRdb year 2017). In terms of the full investigation: Peripheral blood (about 28 ml EDTA) was collected from patients immediately after diagnosis and before any treatment began. Some T-cell populations stained with V beta antibodies were sorted by flow on a FACSAria II or Sony SH800 to nearly 100% purity, with sorted V beta1+ cells additionally subjected to TCRB sequencing. Whether expanded CD8+ T-cell clones in untreated, newly diagnosed rheumatoid arthritis carry somatic mutations was the study question, and clonality was characterized with TCRB deep sequencing. For 55 to 70 rheumatoid arthritis patients and 15 to 20 healthy controls, TCRB deep sequencing was carried out. The median ages of the patient and control groups were essentially identical.

Reading the germline V gene (reference sequence) gives CDR1 MNHNY and CDR2 SVGAGI. Spanning cysteine to phenylalanine, the CDR3 consists of 15 amino acids. Of the read, only the CDR3 DNA is kept; its 45 bases are in frame from base 1. V is pruned by 7 bases and J by 2 bases, leaving 5 bases of the junction without a gene match. As concerns this clone: Its antigen specificity is not known. No base quality information exists; no much larger clone differs at one position.

Flow cytometry confirmed the purity of CD4+ and CD8+ cells that had been isolated by positive magnetic bead selection on an AutoMACS. After a first flow cytometry screen using a TCR V beta antibody panel, clonal expansions were characterized through TCRB deep sequencing of sorted CD8+ fractions. Ficoll-Paque PLUS density gradient separation was used to isolate peripheral blood mononuclear cells. DNA from CD4-enriched, CD8-enriched or PBMC samples was extracted using Nucleospin Tissue or Tissue XS kits and then quantified on a Qubit 2.0 fluorometer. The full study reports these points: The slight underrepresentation of TRBV07 in patients was not corrected for multiple comparisons. In patients, CD8+ clonality rose with age (Spearman r ~ 0.5), which was not the case in healthy controls. Rheumatoid arthritis patients and age-matched healthy controls did not significantly differ in CD8+ T-cell clonality. The largest CD8+ clone made up more than 20% of CD8+ cells in about an eighth of the roughly 60 patients, and blood and synovial fluid shared several identical CD8+ TCRB sequences. It was unknown which antigens the expanded CD8+ clones targeted, and their absence from virus-specific databases did not exclude viral specificity.

The immunoSEQ assay was applied to genomic DNA for TCRB CDR3 sequencing. For the original study's pipeline: Published virus-specific TCRB sequences were compared with patient CD8+ clones larger than 1%, and only a few matches were found. The analyses included only productive TCRB rearrangements. Clonality was expressed as a Shannon entropy-based productive clonality index, with each clone defined by a unique TCRB CDR3 sequence. Repertoire overlap between two samples was calculated from the template counts of each clone relative to total templates per sample. A correlation with a Spearman r of over 0.55 was found between V-gene usage by flow cytometry and V-gene usage by TCRB sequencing. TCRdb mirrors the immuneACCESS table, restricted to in-frame sequences. Some clones are absent from its copies; in checked studies, under half trace to an unresolved V gene, and the reason for the others is unknown. That table gives V, J and clone size, and the DNA gave D and trimming. This sample lists fewer than 20,000 clones; 70% to 85% were detected once. Of the sample, about an eighth falls within the top ten clones.

This sequence uses TRBV6-6 and TRBJ2-3, with 11 bases matching TRBD2. The sequenced material came from CD8+ T cells sorted from blood. This TCR derives from an adult with rheumatoid arthritis. The nucleotide sequence reads TGTGCCAGCATCTCTAGCGGGGGGCTCACAGATACGCAGTATTTT. Its product reads: CASISSGGLTDTQYF.